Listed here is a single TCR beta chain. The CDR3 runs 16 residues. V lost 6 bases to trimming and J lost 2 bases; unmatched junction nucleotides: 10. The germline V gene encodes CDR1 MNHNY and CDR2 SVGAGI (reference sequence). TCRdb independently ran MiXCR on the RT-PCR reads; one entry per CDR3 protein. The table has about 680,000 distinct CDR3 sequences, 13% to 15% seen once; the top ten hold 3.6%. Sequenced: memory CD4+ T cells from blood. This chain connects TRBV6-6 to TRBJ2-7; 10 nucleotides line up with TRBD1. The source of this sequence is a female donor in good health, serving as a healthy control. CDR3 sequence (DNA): TGTGCCAGCAGATACAATCCGGGACAGGGGACCTACGAGCAGTACTTC. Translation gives CASRYNPGQGTYEQYF.